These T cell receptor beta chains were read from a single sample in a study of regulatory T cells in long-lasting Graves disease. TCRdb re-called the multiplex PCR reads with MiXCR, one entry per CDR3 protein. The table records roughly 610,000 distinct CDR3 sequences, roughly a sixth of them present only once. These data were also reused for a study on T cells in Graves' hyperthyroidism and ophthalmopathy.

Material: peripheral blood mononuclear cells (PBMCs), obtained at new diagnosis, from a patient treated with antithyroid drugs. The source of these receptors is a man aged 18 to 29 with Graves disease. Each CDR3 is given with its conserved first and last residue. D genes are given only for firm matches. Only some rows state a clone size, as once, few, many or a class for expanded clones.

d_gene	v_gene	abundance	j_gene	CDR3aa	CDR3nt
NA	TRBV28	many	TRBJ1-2	CASSRPGFYGYTF	TGTGCCAGCAGCCGGCCGGGTTTCTATGGCTACACCTTC
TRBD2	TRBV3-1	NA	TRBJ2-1	CASSHSTSGRTGLDEQFF	TGTGCCAGCAGCCACTCAACTAGCGGGCGTACAGGATTAGATGAGCAGTTCTTC
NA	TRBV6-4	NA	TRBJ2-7	CASSERPGPQDEQYF	TGTGCCAGCAGTGAACGACCAGGACCACAGGACGAGCAGTACTTC
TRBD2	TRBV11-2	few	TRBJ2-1	CASSFRSGSNEQFF	TGTGCCAGCAGCTTCAGAAGCGGGAGCAATGAGCAGTTCTTC
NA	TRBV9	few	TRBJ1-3	CARVQGSRSGNTIYF	TGTGCCAGAGTGCAGGGTTCCCGCTCTGGAAACACCATATATTTT
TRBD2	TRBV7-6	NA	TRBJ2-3	CASSYLAGGLTDTQYF	TGTGCCAGCAGCTACCTAGCGGGAGGACTTACAGATACGCAGTATTTT
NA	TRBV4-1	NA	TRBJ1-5	CASSQTRGGQPQHF	TGCGCCAGCAGCCAAACTAGGGGGGGTCAGCCCCAGCATTTT
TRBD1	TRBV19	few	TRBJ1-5	CASSVRQGNQPQHF	TGTGCCAGTAGTGTCCGACAGGGGAATCAGCCCCAGCATTTT
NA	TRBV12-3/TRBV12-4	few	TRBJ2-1	CASSVSVEQFF	TGTGCCAGCAGTGTGTCGGTTGAGCAGTTCTTC
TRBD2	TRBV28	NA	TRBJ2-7	CASSLFGGLGTSGSDYEQYF	TGTGCCAGCAGTTTATTTGGGGGACTGGGGACTAGCGGAAGTGACTACGAGCAGTACTTC
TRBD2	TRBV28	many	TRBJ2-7	CATESGSAEQYF	TGTGCCACCGAGAGCGGGAGCGCCGAGCAGTACTTC
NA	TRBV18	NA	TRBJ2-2	CASSPLTRGSNTGELFF	TGTGCCAGCTCACCACTTACACGGGGCTCGAACACCGGGGAGCTGTTTTTT
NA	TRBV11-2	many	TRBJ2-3	CASSLEPDTDTQYF	TGTGCCAGCAGCTTAGAACCAGACACAGATACGCAGTATTTT
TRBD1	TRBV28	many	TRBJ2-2	CASSLRGQGAGELFF	TGTGCCAGCAGTTTACGCGGACAGGGAGCCGGGGAGCTGTTTTTT
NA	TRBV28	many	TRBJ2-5	CASSFSPGRDQETQYF	TGTGCCAGCAGTTTCTCTCCCGGACGGGACCAAGAGACCCAGTACTTC
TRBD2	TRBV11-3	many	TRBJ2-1	CASSLGAGYEQFF	TGTGCCAGCAGCTTAGGAGCGGGATATGAGCAGTTCTTC
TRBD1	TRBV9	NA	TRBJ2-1	CASSGPQGGSYNEQFF	TGTGCCAGCAGCGGACCACAGGGGGGCTCCTACAATGAGCAGTTCTTC
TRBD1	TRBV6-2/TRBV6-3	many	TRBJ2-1	CASSYGQEYNEQFF	TGTGCCAGCAGTTACGGACAGGAGTACAATGAGCAGTTCTTC
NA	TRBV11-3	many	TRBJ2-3	CASSLGYGAQYF	TGTGCCAGCAGCTTAGGATATGGTGCGCAGTATTTT
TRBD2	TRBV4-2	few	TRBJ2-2	CAPGTSGTTGELFF	TGTGCCCCTGGGACTAGCGGGACCACCGGGGAGCTGTTTTTT
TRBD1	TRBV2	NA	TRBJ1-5	CASSEPGTGGNQPQHF	TGTGCCAGCAGTGAACCCGGGACAGGCGGTAATCAGCCCCAGCATTTT
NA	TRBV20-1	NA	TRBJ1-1	CSAKKRHLRARDTEAFF	TGCAGTGCTAAAAAGCGTCATCTTAGGGCCCGGGACACTGAAGCTTTCTTT
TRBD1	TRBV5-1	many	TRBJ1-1	CASSLAGGQMNTEAFF	TGCGCCAGCAGCTTGGCAGGGGGGCAGATGAACACTGAAGCTTTCTTT
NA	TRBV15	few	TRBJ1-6	CATSREGGGSPLHF	TGTGCCACCAGCAGAGAGGGGGGTGGGTCACCCCTCCACTTT
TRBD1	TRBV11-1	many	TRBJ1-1	CASSPRQGGNTEAFF	TGTGCCAGCAGCCCGCGACAGGGGGGGAACACTGAAGCTTTCTTT
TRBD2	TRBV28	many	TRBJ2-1	CASSLYPAGRGGDEQFF	TGTGCCAGCAGTTTATACCCTGCCGGGAGGGGAGGGGATGAGCAGTTCTTC
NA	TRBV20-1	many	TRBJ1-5	CSSGTQSGQPQHF	TGCAGTTCCGGCACGCAGTCCGGTCAGCCCCAGCATTTT
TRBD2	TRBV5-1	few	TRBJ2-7	CASSSPGLAGGGPYEQYF	TGCGCCAGCAGCTCCCCGGGACTAGCGGGAGGAGGCCCCTACGAGCAGTACTTC
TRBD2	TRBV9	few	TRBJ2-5	CASSVGSAGGSQETQYF	TGTGCCAGCAGCGTAGGATCGGCGGGAGGGTCCCAAGAGACCCAGTACTTC
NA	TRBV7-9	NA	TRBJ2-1	CASSLTSSLWNEQFF	TGTGCCAGCAGCTTGACTAGTTCGTTGTGGAATGAGCAGTTCTTC
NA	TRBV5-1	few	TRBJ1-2	CASSLEPLGYGYTF	TGCGCCAGCAGCTTGGAACCCCTAGGGTATGGCTACACCTTC
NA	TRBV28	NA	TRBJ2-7	CASRGVFRGSYEQYF	TGTGCCAGCCGAGGGGTTTTTAGGGGGTCCTACGAGCAGTACTTC
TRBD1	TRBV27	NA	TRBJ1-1	CASSLTGERDTEAFF	TGTGCCAGCAGTTTAACAGGGGAGAGGGACACTGAAGCTTTCTTT
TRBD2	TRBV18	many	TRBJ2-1	CASSPPASGRVNEQFF	TGTGCCAGCTCACCACCCGCTAGCGGGAGAGTAAATGAGCAGTTCTTC
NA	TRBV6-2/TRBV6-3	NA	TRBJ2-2	CASSYPAGAGELFF	TGTGCCAGCAGTTACCCGGCCGGGGCCGGGGAGCTGTTTTTT
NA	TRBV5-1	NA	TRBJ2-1	CASSLVGEFTYNEQFF	TGCGCCAGCAGCTTGGTCGGGGAATTCACCTACAATGAGCAGTTCTTC
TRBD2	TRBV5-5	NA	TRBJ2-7	CASSFIAGVGYEQYF	TGTGCCAGCAGCTTTATAGCGGGAGTAGGGTACGAGCAGTACTTC
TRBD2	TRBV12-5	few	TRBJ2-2	CASGSRLAGATGELFF	TGTGCTAGTGGTTCTAGACTAGCGGGAGCAACCGGGGAGCTGTTTTTT
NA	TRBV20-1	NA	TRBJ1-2	CSAPDYGYTF	TGCAGTGCCCCGGACTATGGCTACACCTTC
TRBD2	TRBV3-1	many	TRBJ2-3	CASSHLAGGPTDTQYF	TGTGCCAGCAGCCACTTAGCGGGAGGCCCCACAGATACGCAGTATTTT
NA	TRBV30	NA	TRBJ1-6	CAWSVGGELSSPLHF	TGTGCCTGGAGTGTGGGAGGGGAGCTAAGTTCACCCCTCCACTTT
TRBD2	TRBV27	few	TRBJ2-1	CASSPTELLAGKANEQFF	TGTGCCAGCAGTCCGACCGAATTACTAGCGGGTAAAGCCAATGAGCAGTTCTTC
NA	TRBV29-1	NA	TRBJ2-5	CSVSLEIQYF	TGCAGCGTTTCGCTGGAGATCCAGTACTTC
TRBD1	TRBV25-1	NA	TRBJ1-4	CASSGMPGQGARTNEKLFF	TGTGCCAGCAGTGGGATGCCGGGACAGGGGGCGAGGACTAATGAAAAACTGTTTTTT
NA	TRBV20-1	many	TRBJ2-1	CSARDPGTPGYNEQFF	TGCAGTGCTAGAGATCCCGGGACCCCCGGGTACAATGAGCAGTTCTTC
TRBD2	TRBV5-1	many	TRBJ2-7	CASSSGLAPLAEQYF	TGCGCCAGCAGCTCAGGACTAGCGCCCCTCGCCGAGCAGTACTTC
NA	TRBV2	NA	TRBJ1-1	CASSEGVGTEAFF	TGTGCCAGCAGTGAAGGGGTAGGCACTGAAGCTTTCTTT
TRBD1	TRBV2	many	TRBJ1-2	CASREDRRSHGYTF	TGTGCCAGCAGGGAGGACAGGCGATCGCATGGCTACACCTTC
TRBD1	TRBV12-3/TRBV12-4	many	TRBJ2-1	CASSWGQNNEQFF	TGTGCCAGCAGTTGGGGACAGAACAATGAGCAGTTCTTC
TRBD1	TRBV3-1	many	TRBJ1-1	CASSEQTGLSEAFF	TGTGCCAGCAGCGAACAGACAGGGCTCTCTGAAGCTTTCTTT
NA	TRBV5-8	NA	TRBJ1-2	CASSPRQRNGYTF	TGTGCCAGCAGCCCCCGACAGCGCAACGGCTACACCTTC
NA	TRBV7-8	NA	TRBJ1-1	CASRPSGWAGGPEVFF	TGTGCCAGCAGGCCGTCTGGCTGGGCCGGGGGGCCTGAAGTTTTCTTT
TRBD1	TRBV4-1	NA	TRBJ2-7	CASSQTGTGAYEQYF	TGCGCCAGCAGCCAAACCGGGACAGGGGCTTACGAGCAGTACTTC